This T cell receptor beta chain is from a study of T-cell reconstitution after alpha-beta-depleted transplantation in children (dated by TCRdb to the mid-2010s). About the full investigation: Using TCR repertoire profiling, the study followed T-cell immune reconstitution in a quantitative way in children after TCRalphabeta/CD19-depleted allogeneic hematopoietic cell transplantation.

The germline V gene specifies MGHRA as CDR1 and YSYEKL as CDR2. The trim is 5 bases for V and 7 bases for J, with a gap of 12 bases between the germline ends. From the cysteine up to the phenylalanine, the CDR3 has a length of 13 residues. Only the CDR3 portion is preserved as DNA: 39 bases, with reading frame beginning at the first base. This clonotype showed up many times. Which antigen it targets is not known. The sample holds no much larger clone one base away, and base qualities are not on file. General findings and caveats noted by the study authors: In some patients, high TCRbeta diversity at day 60 was attributed to recipient T cells and intrathymic progenitors that had survived conditioning. Hyperexpanded clone frequencies declined over subsequent months; after one year, T-cell counts and TCRbeta diversity were mostly attributed to newly produced T cells. Apparently early alphabetaT-cell count recovery about two months after transplant reportedly relied on only several hundred rapidly expanded clones derived from non-depleted graft cells.

The sample's treatment or condition, from its label and the paper: allogeneic hematopoietic cell transplantation with graft depleted of TCRalphabeta T cells and CD19 B cells. Transplant recipients were children who received TCRalphabeta/CD19-depleted allogeneic hematopoietic cell grafts. The library relied on PCR. Instrument on record: Illumina HiSeq 2500. Molecular barcoding was employed in the preparation of TCR libraries, with unique molecular identifiers being used to normalize TCRbeta repertoire quantification. TCRdb applied fastp at Q25 and MiXCR to the public reads, then kept only in-frame beta chains. Under each unique CDR3 protein, matching rows form one entry showing the most common genes and DNA. In this sample the table shows 350,000 to 500,000 distinct CDR3 sequences, approximately 42% of which occur a single time. In total, the top ten clones hold around 29% of the sample.

This sample comprised PBMCs, obtained before TCRalphabeta/CD19-depleted stem cell transplant. This receptor was taken from a girl under 10 years old with aplastic anemia, due to receive a stem cell transplant. This sequence uses TRBV4-1 and TRBJ2-1, and TRBD2 may be the D gene, going by 5 matching bases. CDR3 sequence: CASSFDPGNEQFF. The DNA sequence is given as TGCGCCAGCAGCTTCGACCCGGGGAATGAGCAGTTCTTC.